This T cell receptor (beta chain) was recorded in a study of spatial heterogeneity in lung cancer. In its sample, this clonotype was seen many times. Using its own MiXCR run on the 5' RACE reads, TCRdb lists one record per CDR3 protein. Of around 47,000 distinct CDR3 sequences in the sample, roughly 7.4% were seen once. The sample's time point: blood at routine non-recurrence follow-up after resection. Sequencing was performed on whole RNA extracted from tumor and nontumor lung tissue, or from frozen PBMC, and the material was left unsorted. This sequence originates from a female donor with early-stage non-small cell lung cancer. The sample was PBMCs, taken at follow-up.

CDR3 nucleotide sequence: TGTGCCAGCAGCGAGACCGGGACAGCAAGCGAAAAACTGTTTTTT. Amino acids: CASSETGTASEKLFF. The chain links TRBV7-2 to TRBJ1-4; 7 bases agree with TRBD1. V shed 5 bases and J 8 bases; nucleotides not matched to a gene: 11. Germline V lookup: CDR1 SGHTA, CDR2 FQGNSA. The CDR3 runs to 15 residues.